Listed below are T cell receptor beta chains from one sample, sequenced in a study of blood T cell repertoires in COVID-19. The method was immunoSEQ multiplex PCR; TCRdb's version includes in-frame clones alone and lacks a portion of them. The table records approximately 200,000 clones, 84% of them present only once. Sequenced input: PBMCs or T cells enriched from blood (not recorded which). Receptors originate from a man in his sixties who had recovered from COVID-19. Each CDR3 is given with its conserved first and last residue. A D gene is named only where the DNA matches it firmly. Not all rows give a size; the values are once, few, many and, for expanded clones, a class.

J: TRBJ2-7
D: .
V: TRBV12-2
size: .
CDR3: CASRLIGLAGVRNEQYF
DNA: TGTGCAAGTCGCTTAATCGGACTAGCGGGGGTCCGGAATGAGCAGTACTTC

J: TRBJ2-7
D: .
V: TRBV11-3
size: .
CDR3: CASSSSTDRAYEQYF
DNA: TGTGCCAGCAGCTCGTCTACCGACAGAGCCTACGAGCAGTACTTC

J: TRBJ1-1
D: .
V: TRBV9
size: .
CDR3: CASSGGQNTEAFF
DNA: TGTGCCAGCAGCGGCGGGCAGAACACTGAAGCTTTCTTT

J: TRBJ1-6
D: .
V: TRBV9
size: .
CDR3: CASRADSNSPLHF
DNA: TGTGCCAGCAGGGCGGACAGTAATTCACCCCTCCACTTT

J: TRBJ2-3
D: .
V: TRBV15
size: .
CDR3: CATSAGHSTDTQYF
DNA: TGTGCCACCAGCGCGGGGCATAGCACAGATACGCAGTATTTT

J: TRBJ1-1
D: .
V: TRBV6-2/TRBV6-3
size: .
CDR3: CASSFDSLTEAFF
DNA: TGTGCCAGCAGTTTTGACAGTCTCACTGAAGCTTTCTTT

J: TRBJ1-4
D: .
V: TRBV2
size: .
CDR3: CASTQRQTNEKLFF
DNA: TGTGCCAGTACTCAAAGACAGACAAATGAAAAACTGTTTTTT

J: TRBJ1-2
D: .
V: TRBV24-1
size: .
CDR3: CATSDLGRVSGYTF
DNA: TGTGCCACCAGTGATTTAGGCAGGGTTAGTGGCTACACCTTC

J: TRBJ1-1
D: TRBD1
V: TRBV19
size: .
CDR3: CASRDRVTSEAFF
DNA: TGTGCCAGTCGGGACAGGGTCACTTCTGAAGCTTTCTTT

J: TRBJ1-6
D: .
V: TRBV30
size: .
CDR3: CAWNSAGLSSPLHF
DNA: TGTGCCTGGAATAGTGCGGGGTTGAGTTCACCCCTCCACTTT

J: TRBJ1-2
D: .
V: TRBV3-1/TRBV3-2
size: .
CDR3: CASSHPDTSKYGYTF
DNA: TGTGCCAGCAGCCACCCCGACACCAGCAAATATGGCTACACCTTC

J: TRBJ2-5
D: .
V: TRBV6-5
size: .
CDR3: CASSYSMAEQETQYF
DNA: TGTGCCAGCAGTTACTCGATGGCAGAACAAGAGACCCAGTACTTC

J: TRBJ1-2
D: TRBD1
V: TRBV6-5
size: .
CDR3: CASRKGQGYGYTF
DNA: TGTGCCAGCAGAAAAGGACAGGGGTATGGCTACACCTTC

J: TRBJ1-4
D: .
V: TRBV19
size: .
CDR3: CASSTQGYREKLFF
DNA: TGTGCCAGTAGTACGCAGGGTTATCGGGAAAAACTGTTTTTT

J: TRBJ1-4
D: .
V: TRBV3-1/TRBV3-2
size: .
CDR3: CASSQSEGVKLFF
DNA: TGTGCCAGCAGCCAATCCGAGGGGGTAAAACTGTTTTTT

J: TRBJ1-2
D: TRBD1
V: TRBV27
size: .
CDR3: CASSMDRGLGYTF
DNA: TGTGCCAGCAGTATGGACAGGGGGCTTGGCTACACCTTC

J: TRBJ1-2
D: .
V: TRBV28
size: .
CDR3: CASSPGVHYGYTF
DNA: TGTGCCAGCAGTCCAGGGGTCCACTATGGCTACACCTTC

J: TRBJ1-1
D: TRBD1
V: TRBV10-1
size: .
CDR3: CASRSGGNTEAFF
DNA: TGCGCCAGCAGGTCAGGGGGGAACACTGAAGCTTTCTTT

J: TRBJ1-4
D: TRBD1
V: TRBV18
size: .
CDR3: CASSVSRDSEKLFF
DNA: TGTGCCAGCTCAGTGTCCAGGGACAGTGAAAAACTGTTTTTT

J: TRBJ2-2
D: TRBD1
V: TRBV5-1
size: .
CDR3: CASSFETGDTGELFF
DNA: TGCGCCAGCAGCTTCGAGACAGGGGACACCGGGGAGCTGTTTTTT

J: TRBJ1-2
D: .
V: TRBV7-9
size: .
CDR3: CASSLPPGDGYTF
DNA: TGTGCCAGCAGCTTACCACCCGGGGATGGCTACACCTTC

J: TRBJ2-3
D: TRBD1
V: TRBV27
size: .
CDR3: CASRKDRLRNTDTQYF
DNA: TGTGCCAGCAGAAAGGACAGGCTTAGAAACACAGATACGCAGTATTTT

J: TRBJ1-1
D: .
V: TRBV20-1
size: .
CDR3: CSAKGRTEAFF
DNA: TGCAGTGCTAAGGGGCGTACTGAAGCTTTCTTT

J: TRBJ1-1
D: TRBD1
V: TRBV5-3
size: once
CDR3: CARSFRDRGQNTEAFF
DNA: TGTGCCAGAAGCTTCCGGGACAGGGGGCAGAACACTGAAGCTTTCTTT

J: TRBJ1-1
D: .
V: TRBV18
size: .
CDR3: CASSPPTGTNTEAFF
DNA: TGTGCCAGCTCACCACCGACAGGAACGAACACTGAAGCTTTCTTT

J: TRBJ2-6
D: .
V: TRBV23-1
size: .
CDR3: CASSPNREGSGANVLTF
DNA: TGCGCCAGCAGTCCAAATCGAGAGGGCTCTGGGGCCAACGTCCTGACTTTC

J: TRBJ2-1
D: .
V: TRBV5-1
size: .
CDR3: CASSPDMGFYNEQFF
DNA: TGCGCCAGCAGCCCCGACATGGGTTTCTACAATGAGCAGTTCTTC

J: TRBJ2-1
D: TRBD2
V: TRBV7-3
size: .
CDR3: CASSFSPGLAGRSSYNEQFF
DNA: TGTGCCAGCAGCTTTTCCCCGGGACTAGCGGGTAGGAGCTCCTACAATGAGCAGTTCTTC

J: TRBJ2-1
D: TRBD2
V: TRBV4-3
size: .
CDR3: CASSGPSGGRYNEQFF
DNA: TGCGCCAGCAGCGGGCCTAGCGGGGGCCGCTACAATGAGCAGTTCTTC

J: TRBJ2-5
D: TRBD2
V: TRBV5-4
size: .
CDR3: CASSPAGGYPETQYF
DNA: TGTGCCAGCTCCCCAGCGGGGGGGTACCCAGAGACCCAGTACTTC

J: TRBJ2-7
D: TRBD1
V: TRBV5-1
size: .
CDR3: CASSLASSGTGNKEQYF
DNA: TGCGCCAGCAGCTTGGCCTCTTCCGGGACAGGGAACAAGGAGCAGTACTTC

J: TRBJ2-7
D: .
V: TRBV7-9
size: .
CDR3: CASRPEGQTYEQYF
DNA: TGTGCCAGCAGGCCAGAAGGACAGACCTACGAGCAGTACTTC

J: TRBJ1-4
D: TRBD1
V: TRBV15
size: .
CDR3: CATSRVFGQGATNEKLFF
DNA: TGTGCCACCAGCAGAGTGTTTGGACAGGGGGCGACTAATGAAAAACTGTTTTTT

J: TRBJ1-2
D: .
V: TRBV5-4
size: .
CDR3: CASSARGPVRDYGYTF
DNA: TGTGCCAGCAGCGCGCGCGGCCCGGTCAGGGACTATGGCTACACCTTC

J: TRBJ2-7
D: .
V: TRBV6-4
size: .
CDR3: CASSKSGRAGEQYF
DNA: TGTGCCAGCAGTAAAAGCGGTAGGGCAGGCGAGCAGTACTTC

J: TRBJ1-2
D: TRBD1
V: TRBV19
size: .
CDR3: CASTNPGQGRRGYTF
DNA: TGTGCCAGTACCAACCCGGGACAGGGGCGTAGAGGCTACACCTTC

J: TRBJ1-1
D: TRBD1
V: TRBV12-3/TRBV12-4
size: .
CDR3: CASKGTGWKAFF
DNA: TGTGCCAGCAAGGGGACAGGGTGGAAAGCTTTCTTT

J: TRBJ1-4
D: .
V: TRBV19
size: .
CDR3: CASSIRQALGEKLFF
DNA: TGTGCCAGTAGTATAAGACAGGCCCTCGGTGAAAAACTGTTTTTT

J: TRBJ2-5
D: TRBD2
V: TRBV4-3
size: .
CDR3: CASSQVPTSGAWETQYF
DNA: TGCGCCAGCAGCCAAGTCCCGACTAGCGGGGCTTGGGAGACCCAGTACTTC

J: TRBJ2-3
D: .
V: TRBV4-3
size: .
CDR3: CASSQIQGPDTQYF
DNA: TGCGCCAGCAGCCAAATCCAGGGGCCAGATACGCAGTATTTT

J: TRBJ2-6
D: TRBD1
V: TRBV7-7
size: .
CDR3: CASSAGGSGANVLTF
DNA: TGTGCTAGCAGCGCAGGGGGTTCTGGGGCCAACGTCCTGACTTTC

J: TRBJ1-1
D: .
V: TRBV18
size: once
CDR3: CASSQGDNTEAFF
DNA: TGTGCCAGCTCACAGGGAGACAACACTGAAGCTTTCTTT

J: TRBJ1-5
D: .
V: TRBV12-5
size: .
CDR3: CASGFLGPGRFRQPQHF
DNA: TGTGCTAGTGGCTTTTTAGGGCCAGGGAGGTTTCGGCAGCCCCAGCATTTT

J: TRBJ2-1
D: .
V: TRBV19
size: .
CDR3: CASSTLQPTNEQFF
DNA: TGTGCCAGTAGTACCCTACAGCCTACGAATGAGCAGTTCTTC

J: TRBJ1-2
D: TRBD1
V: TRBV3-1/TRBV3-2
size: .
CDR3: CASSVQNQGGYGYTF
DNA: TGTGCCAGCAGCGTACAAAACCAGGGGGGCTATGGCTACACCTTC

J: TRBJ2-2
D: .
V: TRBV6-5
size: .
CDR3: CASSYRGTDTGELFF
DNA: TGTGCCAGCAGTTACCGGGGGACCGACACCGGGGAGCTGTTTTTT

J: TRBJ2-2
D: TRBD1
V: TRBV3-1/TRBV3-2
size: .
CDR3: CASSRYGTVDTGELFF
DNA: TGTGCCAGCAGCCGGTACGGGACAGTTGACACCGGGGAGCTGTTTTTT

J: TRBJ2-6
D: TRBD2
V: TRBV4-3
size: .
CDR3: CASSQEGTNSGANVLTF
DNA: TGCGCCAGCAGCCAAGAGGGGACTAACTCTGGGGCCAACGTCCTGACTTTC

J: TRBJ2-5
D: TRBD2
V: TRBV28
size: .
CDR3: CASSLTSGGQETQYF
DNA: TGTGCCAGCAGTCTGACTAGCGGGGGTCAAGAGACCCAGTACTTC

J: TRBJ2-1
D: TRBD1
V: TRBV9
size: once
CDR3: CASSPDRGFHDEQFF
DNA: TGTGCCAGCAGCCCGGACAGGGGTTTCCACGATGAGCAGTTCTTC

J: TRBJ2-1
D: TRBD1
V: TRBV24-1
size: .
CDR3: CATSGLRDRGTYNEQFF
DNA: TGTGCCACCAGTGGCCTCCGGGACAGGGGAACTTACAATGAGCAGTTCTTC

J: TRBJ2-2
D: .
V: TRBV2
size: .
CDR3: CASGHPGAGELFF
DNA: TGTGCCAGCGGGCACCCAGGGGCCGGGGAGCTGTTTTTT

J: TRBJ1-2
D: .
V: TRBV2
size: .
CDR3: CASTGTVYGYTF
DNA: TGTGCCAGCACGGGGACTGTGTATGGCTACACCTTC

J: TRBJ1-6
D: .
V: TRBV3-1/TRBV3-2
size: .
CDR3: CASSQGTGMNSPLHF
DNA: TGTGCCAGCAGCCAAGGTACAGGGATGAATTCACCCCTCCACTTT

J: TRBJ2-2
D: TRBD1
V: TRBV2
size: .
CDR3: CASSPQGPGELFF
DNA: TGTGCCAGCAGCCCACAGGGGCCCGGGGAGCTGTTTTTT

J: TRBJ1-6
D: .
V: TRBV5-1
size: .
CDR3: CASSLALGQQNSPLHF
DNA: TGCGCCAGCAGCTTGGCCCTTGGACAGCAAAATTCACCCCTCCACTTT

J: TRBJ2-5
D: TRBD1
V: TRBV18
size: .
CDR3: CASSPFGQGAETQYF
DNA: TGTGCCAGCTCACCTTTTGGACAGGGGGCTGAGACCCAGTACTTC